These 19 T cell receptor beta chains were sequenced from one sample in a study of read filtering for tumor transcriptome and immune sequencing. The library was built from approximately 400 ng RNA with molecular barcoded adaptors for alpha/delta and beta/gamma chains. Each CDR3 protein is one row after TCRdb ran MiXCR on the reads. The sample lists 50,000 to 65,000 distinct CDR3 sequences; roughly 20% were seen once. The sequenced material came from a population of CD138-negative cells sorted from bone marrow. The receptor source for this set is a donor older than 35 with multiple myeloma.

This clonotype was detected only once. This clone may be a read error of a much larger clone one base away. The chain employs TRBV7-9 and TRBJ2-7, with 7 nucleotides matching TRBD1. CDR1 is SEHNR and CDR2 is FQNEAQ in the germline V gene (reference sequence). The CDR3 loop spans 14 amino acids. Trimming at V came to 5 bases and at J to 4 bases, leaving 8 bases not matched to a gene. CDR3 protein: CASSVPGQFYEQYF. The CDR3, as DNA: TGTGCCAGCAGCGTCCCGGGACAGTTTTACGAGCAGTACTTC.

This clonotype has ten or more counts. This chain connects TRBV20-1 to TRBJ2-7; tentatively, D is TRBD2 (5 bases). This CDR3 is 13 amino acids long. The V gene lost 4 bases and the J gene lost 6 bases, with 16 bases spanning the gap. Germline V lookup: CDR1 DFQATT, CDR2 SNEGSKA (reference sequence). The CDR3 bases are TGCAGTGCTACGAGAACTAGTACTAGCGAGCAGTACTTC. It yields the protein CSATRTSTSEQYF.

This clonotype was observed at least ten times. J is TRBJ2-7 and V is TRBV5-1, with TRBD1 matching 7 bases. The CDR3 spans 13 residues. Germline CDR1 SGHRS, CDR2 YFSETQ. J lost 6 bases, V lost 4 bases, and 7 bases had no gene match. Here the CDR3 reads CASSLGRTGEQYF. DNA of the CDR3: TGCGCCAGCAGCCTGGGACGGACAGGCGAGCAGTACTTC.

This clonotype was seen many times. The CDR3 sequence: CASSRQQGSQPQHF. In DNA form, the CDR3 reads TGTGCCAGCAGCCGTCAACAGGGAAGTCAGCCCCAGCATTTT. The chain carries TRBV3-1 and TRBJ1-5; perhaps TRBD1 as D (6 bases). Trimming cost V 4 bases and J 6 bases, with 13 bases left between them. This CDR3 is 14 amino acids long. Germline V lookup: CDR1 LGHDT, CDR2 YNNKEL (reference sequence).

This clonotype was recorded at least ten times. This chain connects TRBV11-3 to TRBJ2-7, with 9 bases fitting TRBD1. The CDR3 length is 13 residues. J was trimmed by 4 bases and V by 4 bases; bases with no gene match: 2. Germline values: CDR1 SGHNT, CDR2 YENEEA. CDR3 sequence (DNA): TGTGCCAGCAGCTCGGGACAGGGATACGAGCAGTACTTC. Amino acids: CASSSGQGYEQYF.

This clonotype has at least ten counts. This CDR3 is CSARASGRLADTQYF. CDR3 sequence (DNA): TGCAGTGCTAGGGCTAGCGGGAGGTTGGCAGATACGCAGTATTTT. The chain uses TRBV20-1 and TRBJ2-3; TRBD2 matches at 11 bases. V was clipped by 3 bases and J by 4 bases; unmatched bases: 6. This CDR3 has 15 amino acids. Germline CDR1 is DFQATT and CDR2 is SNEGSKA (reference sequence).

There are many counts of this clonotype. The CDR3 is CSATIGLSSTDTQYF. CDR3 DNA sequence: TGCAGTGCTACCATCGGACTTTCCAGCACAGATACGCAGTATTTT. The genes are TRBV20-1 and TRBJ2-3; TRBD2 might be the D (5 bases). The CDR3 consists of 15 residues. V dropped 4 bases and J dropped 0 bases, with 14 bases sitting between them. CDR1 is DFQATT and CDR2 is SNEGSKA in the germline V gene (reference sequence).

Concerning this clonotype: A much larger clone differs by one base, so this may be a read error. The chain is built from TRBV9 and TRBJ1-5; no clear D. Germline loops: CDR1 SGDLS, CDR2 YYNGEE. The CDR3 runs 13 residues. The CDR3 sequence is CASSESPNQLQHF. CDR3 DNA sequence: TGTGCCAGCAGCGAATCTCCTAATCAGCTCCAGCATTTT.

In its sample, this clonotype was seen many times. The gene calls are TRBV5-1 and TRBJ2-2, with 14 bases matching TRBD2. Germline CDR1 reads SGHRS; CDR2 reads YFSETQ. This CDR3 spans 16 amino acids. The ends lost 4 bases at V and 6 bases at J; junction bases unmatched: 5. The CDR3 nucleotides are TGCGCCAGCAGCAGACTAGCGGGAGGGCCAGCCGGGGAGCTGTTTTTT. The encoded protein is CASSRLAGGPAGELFF.

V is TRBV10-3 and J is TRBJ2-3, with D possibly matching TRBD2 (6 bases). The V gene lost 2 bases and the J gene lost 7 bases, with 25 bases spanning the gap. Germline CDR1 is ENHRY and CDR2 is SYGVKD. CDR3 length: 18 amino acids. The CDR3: CAISEPSRLERETYTQYF. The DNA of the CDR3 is TGTGCCATCAGTGAGCCCTCCCGACTAGAACGGGAGACCTATACGCAGTATTTT.

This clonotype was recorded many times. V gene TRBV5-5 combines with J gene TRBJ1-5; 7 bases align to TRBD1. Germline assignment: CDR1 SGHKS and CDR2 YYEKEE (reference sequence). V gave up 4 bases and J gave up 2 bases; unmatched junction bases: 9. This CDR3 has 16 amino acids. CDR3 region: CASSGRQGSGNQPQHF. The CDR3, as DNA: TGTGCCAGCAGCGGTCGACAGGGCTCGGGCAATCAGCCCCAGCATTTT.

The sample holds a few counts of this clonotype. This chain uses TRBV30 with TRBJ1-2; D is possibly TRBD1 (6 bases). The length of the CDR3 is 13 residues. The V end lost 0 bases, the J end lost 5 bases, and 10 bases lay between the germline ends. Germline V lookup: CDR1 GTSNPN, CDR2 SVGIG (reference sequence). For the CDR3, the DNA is TGTGCCTGGAGTGTACAGGGACCGTATGGCTACACCTTC. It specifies CAWSVQGPYGYTF.

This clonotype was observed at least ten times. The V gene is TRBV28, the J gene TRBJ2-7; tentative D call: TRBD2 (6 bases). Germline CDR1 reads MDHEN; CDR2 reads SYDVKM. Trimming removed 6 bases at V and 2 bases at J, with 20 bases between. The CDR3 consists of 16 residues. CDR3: CASSQVLDRGTYEQYF. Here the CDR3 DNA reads TGTGCCAGCAGCCAAGTTCTGGACCGGGGGACCTACGAGCAGTACTTC.

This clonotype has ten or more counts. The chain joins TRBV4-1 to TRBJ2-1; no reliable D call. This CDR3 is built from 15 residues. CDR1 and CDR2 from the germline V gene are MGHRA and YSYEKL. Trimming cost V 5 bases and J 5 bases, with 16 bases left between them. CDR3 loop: CASSFRTADNNEQFF. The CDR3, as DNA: TGCGCCAGCAGCTTCCGAACGGCTGACAACAATGAGCAGTTCTTC.

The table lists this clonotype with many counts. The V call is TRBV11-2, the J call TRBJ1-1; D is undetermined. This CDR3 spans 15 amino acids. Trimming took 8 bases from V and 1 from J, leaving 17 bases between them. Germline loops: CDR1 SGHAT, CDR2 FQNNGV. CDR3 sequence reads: CASAIFGGPNTEAFF. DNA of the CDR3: TGTGCCAGCGCCATTTTTGGAGGTCCGAACACTGAAGCTTTCTTT.

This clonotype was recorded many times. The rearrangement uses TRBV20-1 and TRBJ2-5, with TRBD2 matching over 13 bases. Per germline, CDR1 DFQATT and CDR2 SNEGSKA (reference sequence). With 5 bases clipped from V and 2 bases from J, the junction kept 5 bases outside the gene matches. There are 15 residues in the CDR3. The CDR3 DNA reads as TGCAGTGCTTGGACTAGCGGGAGTGGGCAAGAGACCCAGTACTTC. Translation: CSAWTSGSGQETQYF.

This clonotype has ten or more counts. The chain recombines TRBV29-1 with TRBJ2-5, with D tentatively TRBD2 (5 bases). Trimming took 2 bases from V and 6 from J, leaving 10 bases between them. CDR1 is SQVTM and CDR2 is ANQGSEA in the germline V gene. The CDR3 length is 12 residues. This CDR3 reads CSVELAVQTQYF. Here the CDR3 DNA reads TGCAGCGTTGAACTAGCCGTACAGACCCAGTACTTC.

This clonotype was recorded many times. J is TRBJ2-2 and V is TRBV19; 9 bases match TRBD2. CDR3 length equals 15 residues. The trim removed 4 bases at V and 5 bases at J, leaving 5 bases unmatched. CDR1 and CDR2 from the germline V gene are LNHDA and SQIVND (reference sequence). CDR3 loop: CASSTRTSVTGELFF. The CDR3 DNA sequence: TGTGCCAGTAGTACGCGGACTAGCGTTACCGGGGAGCTGTTTTTT.

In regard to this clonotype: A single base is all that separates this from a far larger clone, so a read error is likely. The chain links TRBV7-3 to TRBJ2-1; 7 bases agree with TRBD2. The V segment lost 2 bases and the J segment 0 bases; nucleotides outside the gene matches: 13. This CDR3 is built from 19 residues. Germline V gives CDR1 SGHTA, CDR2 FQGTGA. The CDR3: CASSLPPVAGPLSYNEQFF. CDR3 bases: TGTGCCAGCAGCTTACCCCCCGTAGCGGGTCCCCTCTCCTACAATGAGCAGTTCTTC.